The subject of this entry is one T cell receptor beta chain. Its antigen is unknown. It was with a sample-barcoded 5' primer and a J-beta primer mix that a second PCR of roughly 7 to 11 cycles was run. TCRdb redid the calling of the 5' RACE reads with MiXCR, one entry per CDR3 protein. The profile covers about 800,000 distinct CDR3 sequences, with 20% to 25% appearing a single time and under 4.5% taken by the ten largest. This specimen belongs to a study of blood T cells in healthy people across ages. Study-level results: Per-million-T-cell TCR beta diversity fell roughly linearly with age. Diversity figures based on one million T cells were deemed too low.

Germline values: CDR1 MNHEY, CDR2 SVGAGI. This CDR3 contains 14 residues. The germline V and J ends were trimmed by 2 bases and 8 bases, with 13 bases remaining between them. In addition, the sample was reused for a study of T cells of mothers and their children.

The chain links TRBV6-5 to TRBJ1-3; TRBD1 might be the D (5 bases). This TCR was recovered from a boy between 10 and 17 years old in good health. Source material: blood. The CDR3 region is CASSYDPAGDTIYF. For the CDR3, the DNA is TGTGCCAGCAGTTACGACCCTGCGGGGGACACCATATATTTT.